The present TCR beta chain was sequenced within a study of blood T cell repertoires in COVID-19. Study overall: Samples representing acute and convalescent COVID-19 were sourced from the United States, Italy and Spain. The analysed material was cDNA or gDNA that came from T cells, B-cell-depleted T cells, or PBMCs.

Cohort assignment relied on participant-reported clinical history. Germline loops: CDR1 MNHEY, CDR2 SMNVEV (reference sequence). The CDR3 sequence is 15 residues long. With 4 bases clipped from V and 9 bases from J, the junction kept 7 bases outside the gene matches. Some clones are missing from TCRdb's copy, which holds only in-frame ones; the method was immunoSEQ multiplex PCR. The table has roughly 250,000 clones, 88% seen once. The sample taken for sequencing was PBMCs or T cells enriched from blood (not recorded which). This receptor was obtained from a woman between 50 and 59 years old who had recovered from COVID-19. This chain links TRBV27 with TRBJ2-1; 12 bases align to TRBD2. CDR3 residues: CASSSASGRAVEQFF. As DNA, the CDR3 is TGTGCCAGCAGTTCGGCTAGCGGGAGGGCCGTTGAGCAGTTCTTC.